The clone carrying this T cell receptor beta chain was detected a few times. Its antigen is still unknown. While the first cohort had 650 to 850 subjects, the donors belonged to the separate validation cohort of fewer than 150 subjects. V lost 2 bases to trimming and J lost 6 bases, with 10 bases between them. The CDR3 consists of 13 residues. Germline CDR1 and CDR2: MNHEY and SVGAGI. The data belong to a study of cytomegalovirus exposure and HLA in healthy donors. Study-level background: According to later analysis, the same platform produced the approximately 120 validation and over 600 first-cohort repertoires. Notes on the study in general: The classifier was said to identify cytomegalovirus status with high specificity and sensitivity. Researchers counted some 150 TCR beta chains as cytomegalovirus-associated.

Generated by immunoSEQ multiplex PCR, the TCRdb table keeps only in-frame clones and is missing some. The repertoire holds tens of thousands of clones, with more than 90% as singletons. The receptor's source is a man between 18 and 35 years old in good health and CMV-seronegative. This rearrangement joins TRBV6-5 to TRBJ1-2; D is undetermined. The sequencing sample was made of PBMCs. CDR3 in DNA: TGTGCCAGCAGTTACGCGAGAATCCATGGCTACACCTTC. This translates into CASSYARIHGYTF.